The 31 T cell receptor beta chains below come from one sample, sequenced in a study of T cell responses to AZD1222 COVID-19 vaccine. Sequencing used immunoSEQ multiplex PCR; TCRdb keeps in-frame clones, though not all of them. Of more than 100,000 clones in the sample, about 88% were seen once. The material was peripheral blood, obtained on day 0 of AZD1222 vaccination. Every receptor here comes from an adult in good health.

In the case of this clone: Within the sample, other DNA sequences also encode this same CDR3. The chain couples TRBV7-3 to TRBJ2-3, with D possibly matching TRBD1 (6 bases). The CDR3 has 15 residues. Per germline, CDR1 SGHTA and CDR2 FQGTGA. The germline V and J ends were trimmed by 1 base and 3 bases, with 11 bases remaining between them. CDR3 coding DNA: TGTGCCAGCAGCTTAAGGGGGCGCGGTACAGATACGCAGTATTTT. Protein: CASSLRGRGTDTQYF.

In this sample, this clone turned up many times. This chain links TRBV2 with TRBJ1-1; D gene unclear. The CDR3 extends over 15 amino acids. Germline-derived CDR1 and CDR2 are SNHLY and FYNNEI. V dropped 2 bases and J dropped 4 bases, with 14 bases sitting between them. CDR3 protein: CASSEWRGLGTEAFF. DNA for the CDR3: TGTGCCAGCAGTGAATGGCGCGGCCTGGGCACTGAAGCTTTCTTT.

The chain employs TRBV15 and TRBJ1-1; D is undetermined. This CDR3 contains 14 residues. The V end was cut by 5 bases, the J end by 1 base, with 11 bases between. Germline V gives CDR1 LNHNV, CDR2 YYDKDF (reference sequence). The DNA of the CDR3 is TGTGCCACCAGCTCCTTACCTGAGAACACTGAAGCTTTCTTT. This encodes CATSSLPENTEAFF.

This chain connects TRBV9 to TRBJ1-4, with TRBD1 as a possible D gene (5 bases). Trimming left V 3 bases short and J 7 bases short, with 16 bases between. The CDR3 consists of 15 residues. Per germline, CDR1 SGDLS and CDR2 YYNGEE. CDR3 in DNA: TGTGCCAGCAGCGCCACGGGCAGGGTGGGTGAAAAACTGTTTTTT. As protein: CASSATGRVGEKLFF.

J is TRBJ1-1 and V is TRBV29-1; 10 bases map to TRBD1. The CDR3 spans 13 residues. Per germline, CDR1 SQVTM and CDR2 ANQGSEA. Germline trimming cut 0 bases from V and 11 bases from J; bases unmatched to any gene: 6. CDR3 bases: TGCAGCGTTGAAGACTGGGACAGGGGCAGCGCTTTCTTT. Protein: CSVEDWDRGSAFF. Supplemented by reference TRBV29-1 and TRBJ1-1, the full variable domain reads SAVISQKPSRDICQRGTSLTIQCQVDSQVTMMFWYRQQPGQSLTLIATANQGSEATYESGFVIDKFPISRPNLTFSTLTVSNMSPEDSSIYLCSVEDWDRGSAFFGQGTRLTVV.

The chain links TRBV11-3 to TRBJ2-3; D is perhaps TRBD1 or TRBD2 (5 bases each). The CDR3 is 16 amino acids. Germline loops: CDR1 SGHNT, CDR2 YENEEA. Deletions cut 1 base from V and 1 base from J, with 12 bases between. This CDR3 is CASSLGPGPGTDTQYF. The CDR3 DNA follows: TGTGCCAGCAGCTTAGGACCGGGACCAGGCACAGATACGCAGTATTTT. The full variable domain, rest sourced from reference TRBV11-3 and TRBJ2-3, is EAGVVQSPRYKIIEKKQPVAFWCNPISGHNTLYWYLQNLGQGPELLIRYENEEAVDDSQLPKDRFSAERLKGVDSTLKIQPAELGDSAVYLCASSLGPGPGTDTQYFGPGTRLTVL.

The table lists this clone with a few counts. The chain is built from TRBV5-4 and TRBJ2-7; D not certain. V was shortened by 3 bases and J by 8 bases, with 21 bases between the two germline ends. Germline loops: CDR1 SGHNT, CDR2 YYREEE (reference sequence). The CDR3 is 15 residues long. CDR3 in amino acids: CASSSPKSAESKQYF. For the CDR3, the DNA is TGTGCCAGCAGCTCGCCCAAATCGGCGGAGTCAAAGCAGTACTTC.

The chain links TRBV6-5 to TRBJ2-7, with 7 bases lining up with TRBD1. After removal of 2 bases from V and 1 base from J, the junction contained 8 bases not matched to a gene. The CDR3 covers 16 residues. From germline, CDR1 is MNHEY and CDR2 SVGAGI. The CDR3 DNA sequence: TGTGCCAGCAGTTACCCGATCGGGACAGCTTCCTACGAGCAGTACTTC. Translation gives CASSYPIGTASYEQYF.

The chain combines TRBV3-1 (or the pseudogene TRBV3-2) with TRBJ1-3; TRBD1 matches 9 bases. The V and J ends lost 2 bases and 6 bases, in that order; junction bases with no gene match: 14. The germline V gene encodes CDR1 LGHDT and CDR2 YNNKEL (reference sequence). The CDR3 is 18 amino acids. The CDR3 nucleotides read TGTGCCAGCAGCCAAAAGCATATCCCGGGACAGGGAGAAAACACCATATATTTT. As protein: CASSQKHIPGQGENTIYF.

The chain is built from TRBV14 and TRBJ2-2; D gene ambiguous. Germline CDR1 and CDR2: SGHDN and FVKESK. The CDR3 spans 14 residues. Trimming left V 3 bases short and J 2 bases short, with 7 bases between. In DNA form, the CDR3 reads TGTGCCAGCAGCCATAGGTTTAACACCGGGGAGCTGTTTTTT. Its translation: CASSHRFNTGELFF.

The rearrangement uses TRBV6-2 or TRBV6-3 and TRBJ1-1, with a tentative D call TRBD1 (6 bases). Germline CDR1 reads MNHEY; CDR2 reads SVGEGT. V lost 6 bases to trimming and J lost 1 base, with 15 bases between them. The CDR3 has 15 residues. DNA for the CDR3: TGTGCCAGCAGCCGAACTGACAGGTGGAACACTGAAGCTTTCTTT. Translating gives CASSRTDRWNTEAFF.

The rearrangement joins TRBV6-5 to TRBJ1-3; no clear D. This CDR3 is 15 amino acids long. Trimming took 7 bases from V and 2 from J, leaving 15 bases between them. Germline CDR1 MNHEY, CDR2 SVGAGI. The DNA for the CDR3 is TGTGCCAGCATGAGAATATTGGCCACTGGAAACACCATATATTTT. This gives the protein CASMRILATGNTIYF.

The chain recombines TRBV10-3 with TRBJ1-3, with D unclear. Trimming removed 4 bases at V and 1 base at J, with 5 bases between. The CDR3 spans 13 residues. CDR1 and CDR2 from the germline V gene are ENHRY and SYGVKD. CDR3 nucleotides: TGTGCCATCAGTGGGACTTCTGGAAACACCATATATTTT. Translating gives CAISGTSGNTIYF.

This rearrangement joins TRBV6-5 to TRBJ1-2, with 7 bases identical to TRBD1. Per the germline V gene, CDR1 is MNHEY and CDR2 is SVGAGI. Trimming removed 7 bases from V and 4 bases from J; junction bases left unmatched: 9. The CDR3 is made up of 14 amino acids. For the CDR3, the DNA is TGTGCCAGCACCCTACAGGGGATCGGCTATGGCTACACCTTC. This codes for CASTLQGIGYGYTF.

The chain recombines TRBV14 with TRBJ1-3, with D unclear. Germline V gene sequence: CDR1 SGHDN, CDR2 FVKESK. The ends were cut back, 5 bases at V and 1 base at J, with 9 bases in the middle. The CDR3 has 14 residues. The CDR3 DNA reads TGTGCCAGCAGCTCTGGTGCTTCTGGAAACACCATATATTTT. It specifies CASSSGASGNTIYF.

This chain links TRBV18 with TRBJ2-1; TRBD2 aligns across 9 bases. The CDR3 has 16 residues. Germline V lookup: CDR1 KGHSH, CDR2 LQKENI. V lost 2 bases and J lost 4; bases outside the gene matches: 6. The CDR3 DNA is TGTGCCAGCTCACCATACGCGGGAGGGCCTTACAATGAGCAGTTCTTC. It translates to CASSPYAGGPYNEQFF.

The table lists this clone with a few counts. This sequence joins TRBV21-1 and TRBJ1-1; the D call of TRBD1 is as the table states it, not checked on the DNA. TRBV21-1 is given as a pseudogene. The length of the CDR3 is 17 residues. The chain's CDR3 is CASSKRERDRRNTEAFF. CDR3 bases: TGTGCCAGCAGCAAACGAGAGCGGGACAGGAGGAACACTGAAGCTTTCTTT.

In DNA form, the CDR3 reads TGTGCCAGCAGCTCGAAAAGAGGGGCAGGAACCGGGGAGCTGTTTTTT. The encoded protein is CASSSKRGAGTGELFF. This chain links TRBV7-8 with TRBJ2-2; D assignment may be TRBD1 or TRBD2 (5 bases each). The CDR3 runs to 16 residues. Germline-derived CDR1 and CDR2 are SGHVS and FQNEAQ. The V end was cut by 4 bases, the J end by 5 bases, with 17 bases between. The variable domain in full, completed from reference TRBV7-8 and TRBJ2-2, reads GAGVSQSPRYKVAKRGQDVALRCDPISGHVSLFWYQQALGQGPEFLTYFQNEAQLDKSGLPSDRFFAERPEGSVSTLKIQRTQQEDSAVYLCASSSKRGAGTGELFFGEGSRLTVL.

The chain couples TRBV19 to TRBJ1-6; TRBD1 might be the D (6 bases). The CDR3 is 16 amino acids. The V gene's germline CDR1 is LNHDA and CDR2 SQIVND (reference sequence). The germline V and J ends were trimmed by 3 bases and 6 bases, with 15 bases remaining between them. The chain's CDR3 is CASSMVTGTRNSPLHF. CDR3 DNA sequence: TGTGCCAGTAGTATGGTAACAGGGACCCGTAATTCACCCCTCCACTTT.

This chain connects TRBV5-1 to TRBJ2-7; the D call may be TRBD1 or TRBD2 (5 bases each). Germline values: CDR1 SGHRS, CDR2 YFSETQ. The V end lost 5 bases, the J end lost 5 bases, and 14 bases lay between the germline ends. This CDR3 comprises 13 residues. The CDR3 DNA follows: TGCGCCAGCAGTTCTGACGGGACCAACGAGCAGTACTTC. Protein: CASSSDGTNEQYF.

The rearrangement links TRBV13 to TRBJ2-1; 11 bases are a match to TRBD1. The CDR3 is made up of 17 amino acids. Germline CDR1 and CDR2: PRHDT and FYEKMQ (reference sequence). After removal of 3 bases from V and 5 bases from J, the junction contained 9 bases not matched to a gene. The CDR3 nucleotides read TGTGCCAGCAGCTTCTACCTTGGACAGGGGGCAAACAATGAGCAGTTCTTC. This encodes CASSFYLGQGANNEQFF. Supplemented by reference TRBV13 and TRBJ2-1, the full variable domain reads AAGVIQSPRHLIKEKRETATLKCYPIPRHDTVYWYQQGPGQDPQFLISFYEKMQSDKGSIPDRFSAQQFSDYHSELNMSSLELGDSALYFCASSFYLGQGANNEQFFGPGTRLTVL.

CDR3 region: CASSQDVRVTANYGYTF. The CDR3 DNA sequence: TGCGCCAGCAGCCAAGATGTTAGGGTTACAGCTAACTATGGCTACACCTTC. The chain joins TRBV4-1 to TRBJ1-2; no reliable D call. Trimming left V 0 bases short and J 0 bases short, with 14 bases between. This CDR3 has 17 amino acids. Germline V gene data show CDR1 as MGHRA and CDR2 as YSYEKL.

This clone was recorded at least ten times. The rearrangement links TRBV9 to TRBJ2-7; 13 nucleotides match TRBD2. With V trimmed by 3 bases and J by 6 bases, 12 bases remained unmatched. This CDR3 is 17 amino acids long. The germline CDR1 and CDR2 sequences are SGDLS and YYNGEE. The CDR3 sequence: CASSAGLAGDGSVEQYF. CDR3 nucleotide sequence: TGTGCCAGCAGCGCAGGACTAGCGGGAGACGGGTCCGTCGAGCAGTACTTC.

This clone has a single count. The V gene is TRBV6-5, the J gene TRBJ1-5, with 7 bases fitting TRBD1. The V gene end was trimmed by 6 bases and the J gene end by 2 bases; junction bases not matched to a gene: 7. The CDR3 is 15 residues long. From germline, CDR1 is MNHEY and CDR2 SVGAGI. The CDR3 DNA sequence: TGTGCCAGCAGGCAACAGGGGTCGGGCAATCAGCCCCAGCATTTT. Its protein is CASRQQGSGNQPQHF.

This sequence joins TRBV6-2 or TRBV6-3 and TRBJ1-1; 7 bases match TRBD1. This CDR3 is 17 amino acids long. V shed 5 bases and J 2 bases; nucleotides not matched to a gene: 14. The germline V gene encodes CDR1 MNHEY and CDR2 SVGEGT. The CDR3 is CASSKRGQLGGNTEAFF. The DNA of the CDR3 is TGTGCCAGCAGTAAAAGGGGGCAGCTGGGAGGAAACACTGAAGCTTTCTTT.

The gene calls are TRBV5-1 and TRBJ1-1, with 7 bases fitting TRBD1. CDR3 size: 16 residues. V shed 3 bases, J shed 1 base, and the junction held 9 bases outside the gene matches. From germline, CDR1 is SGHRS and CDR2 YFSETQ. CDR3 amino acids: CASSWRDRPTNTEAFF. CDR3 in DNA: TGCGCCAGCAGCTGGAGGGACAGACCTACGAACACTGAAGCTTTCTTT.

This clone appeared a few times. The chain links TRBV6-8 to TRBJ2-3; 8 bases align to TRBD2. The CDR3 has 16 residues. V shed 6 bases and J 3 bases; nucleotides not matched to a gene: 11. CDR1 and CDR2 from the germline V gene are MNHGY and SAAAGT. The CDR3 reads CASRRTSRILTDTQYF. CDR3 DNA sequence: TGTGCCAGCAGGCGGACTAGCAGGATCCTTACAGATACGCAGTATTTT.

V usage is TRBV5-1 and J usage is TRBJ2-7; weak D call: TRBD1 (6 bases). Germline V gene data show CDR1 as SGHRS and CDR2 as YFSETQ. V was cut by 3 bases and J by 1 base, with 17 bases left in between. CDR3 length: 16 residues. The CDR3, as DNA: TGCGCCAGCAGCTGGGGGACACCCACGAATTCCTACGAGCAGTACTTC. Translation gives CASSWGTPTNSYEQYF.

The chain has TRBV29-1 and TRBJ2-7; 10 bases map to TRBD1. CDR3 length: 13 residues. V dropped 8 bases and J dropped 4; count of bases not matched to a gene: 8. Germline lookup yields CDR1 SQVTM and CDR2 ANQGSEA. CDR3 sequence reads: CSFTGTGAYEQYF. CDR3 bases: TGCAGCTTTACCGGGACAGGGGCTTACGAGCAGTACTTC.

The chain combines TRBV2 with TRBJ2-7; 11 nucleotides line up with TRBD2. Germline CDR1 SNHLY, CDR2 FYNNEI. The CDR3 is 15 amino acids. V was pared by 0 bases and J by 7 bases, with 5 bases of the junction left unmatched. Here the CDR3 reads CASSEALAGDLEQYF. CDR3 nucleotide sequence: TGTGCCAGCAGTGAAGCACTAGCGGGGGATTTGGAGCAGTACTTC.

This chain joins TRBV30 and TRBJ2-7, with TRBD1 as a possible D gene (5 bases). The V and J ends lost 3 bases and 2 bases respectively, with 14 bases between them. The CDR3 has 14 residues. CDR1 is GTSNPN and CDR2 is SVGIG in the germline V gene (reference sequence). In DNA form, the CDR3 reads TGTGCCTGGAGAAGGGGCCTAGGCCCCTACGAGCAGTACTTC. It codes for CAWRRGLGPYEQYF.